The text below deals with one T cell receptor (beta chain). This sample is drawn from a study of blood T cell repertoires in COVID-19. Study context: Acute and convalescent COVID-19 samples came from the United States, Italy and Spain.

The data were produced by immunoSEQ multiplex PCR, yet TCRdb's version contains in-frame clones alone and is incomplete. There are around 120,000 clones in the sample; around 88% occur only once, and around 0.81% lies in the top ten. Germline V gene data show CDR1 as SGHTA and CDR2 as FQGNSA. V was pared by 1 base and J by 4 bases, with 14 bases between. This CDR3 spans 16 amino acids. The clonotype comes from a woman aged 45-65 years with active or convalescent COVID-19. The sequencing sample was made of peripheral blood. The gene calls are TRBV7-2 and TRBJ2-1, with a possible D match to TRBD1 (6 bases). The DNA for the CDR3 is TGTGCCAGCAGCTTAGGCCCCGACAGGATATACAATGAGCAGTTCTTC. It codes for CASSLGPDRIYNEQFF.